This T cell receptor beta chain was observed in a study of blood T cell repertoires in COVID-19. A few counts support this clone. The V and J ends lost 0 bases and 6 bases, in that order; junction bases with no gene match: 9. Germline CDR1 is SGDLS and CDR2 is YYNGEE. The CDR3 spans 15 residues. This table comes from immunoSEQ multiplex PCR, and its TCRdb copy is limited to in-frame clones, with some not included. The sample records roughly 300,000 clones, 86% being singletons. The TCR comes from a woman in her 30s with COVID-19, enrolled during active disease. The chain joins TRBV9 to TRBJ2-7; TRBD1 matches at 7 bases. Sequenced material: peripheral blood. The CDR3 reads CASSVARQGEGEQYF. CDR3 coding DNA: TGTGCCAGCAGCGTAGCTCGGCAGGGGGAAGGCGAGCAGTACTTC.